A selection of T cell receptor beta chains follows, all from one sample in a study of cytomegalovirus exposure and HLA in healthy donors. Sequencing used immunoSEQ multiplex PCR; TCRdb keeps in-frame clones, though not all of them. Here the sample spans fewer than 250,000 clones, 70% to 80% being singletons. Sequencing was carried out using PBMCs. The origin of the receptors is a woman in her 30s in good health and CMV-seropositive. CDR3s include the opening cysteine and the closing phenylalanine or tryptophan. A D gene is named only where the DNA matches it firmly. Where a row states a size, it is once, few, many or the class of an expanded clone; other rows omit it.

D,size,V,length,J,DNA,CDR3
NA,NA,TRBV5-1,15,TRBJ2-4,TGCGCCAGCAGCTCAAGCCAGGGGCTGCAGGGCATTCAGTACTTC,CASSSSQGLQGIQYF
NA,NA,TRBV14,13,TRBJ1-1,TGTGCCAGCAGCCAAGATCGGTACACTGAAGCTTTCTTT,CASSQDRYTEAFF
NA,NA,TRBV30,13,TRBJ1-2,TGTGCCTGGAGTGACCAGGGGAACTATGGCTACACCTTC,CAWSDQGNYGYTF
TRBD1,NA,TRBV5-1,15,TRBJ2-7,TGCGCCAGCAGCTTGGGAGGGACAGGGGGTTACGAGCAGTACTTC,CASSLGGTGGYEQYF
TRBD2,NA,TRBV5-6,15,TRBJ2-3,TGTGCCAGCAGCTTGGGTAGCGGGACGGGAGATACGCAGTATTTT,CASSLGSGTGDTQYF
NA,once,TRBV29-1,12,TRBJ1-2,TGCAGCGTTGATCCAGGGAACTATGGCTACACCTTC,CSVDPGNYGYTF
TRBD1,NA,TRBV28,17,TRBJ1-5,TGTGCCAGCAGTCTACCACAGGGGGAGTATAGCAATCAGCCCCAGCATTTT,CASSLPQGEYSNQPQHF
TRBD1,NA,TRBV6-6,14,TRBJ2-7,TGTGCCAGCAGCCCCCTCGACAGGGCCTACGAGCAGTACTTC,CASSPLDRAYEQYF
TRBD1,NA,TRBV30,15,TRBJ1-2,TGTGCCTGGAGTTCGACCGGGACAGCCTACTATGGCTACACCTTC,CAWSSTGTAYYGYTF
TRBD1,once,TRBV4-3,15,TRBJ1-3,TGCGCCAGCAGTAACAGGGGTATATCTGGAAACACCATATATTTT,CASSNRGISGNTIYF
TRBD1,few,TRBV6-9,12,TRBJ2-7,TGTGCCAGCAGCCTGGACAGGGCCGAGCAGTACTTC,CASSLDRAEQYF
NA,once,TRBV25-1,15,TRBJ2-6,TGTGCCAGCAGTGAAAGCCTCCTTGGGGCCAACGTCCTGACTTTC,CASSESLLGANVLTF
TRBD1,once,TRBV18,15,TRBJ1-5,TGTGCCAGCTCACCACGAGGGACAGGGGATCAGCCCCAGCATTTT,CASSPRGTGDQPQHF
TRBD2,NA,TRBV7-3,13,TRBJ2-1,TGTGCCAGCAGCTTAGCGGGGGACAATGAGCAGTTCTTC,CASSLAGDNEQFF
TRBD1,once,TRBV7-3,14,TRBJ2-3,TGTGCCAGCAGCCCGGGACAGAGCACAGATACGCAGTATTTT,CASSPGQSTDTQYF
NA,NA,TRBV10-3,11,TRBJ1-2,TGTGCCATCAGTGAAAGTAGTCGCTACACCTTC,CAISESSRYTF
TRBD1,NA,TRBV11-2,13,TRBJ2-3,TGTGCCAGCAGCTCATACAGGGGAGATACGCAGTATTTT,CASSSYRGDTQYF
TRBD1,NA,TRBV5-6,16,TRBJ2-2,TGTGCCAGCAGCTCCTGGGGGCAGGGGGCCACCGGGGAGCTGTTTTTT,CASSSWGQGATGELFF
NA,NA,TRBV14,14,TRBJ2-1,TGTGCCAGCAGCCCGAATTGGGCCCACAATGAGCAGTTCTTC,CASSPNWAHNEQFF
TRBD1,NA,TRBV5-6,14,TRBJ1-1,TGTGCCAGCAGCTTGTTAGGGGGCTTCACTGAAGCTTTCTTT,CASSLLGGFTEAFF
NA,NA,TRBV7-2,16,TRBJ1-5,TGTGCCAGCAGCTTGGTGACAGGAGTTAGCAATCAGCCCCAGCATTTT,CASSLVTGVSNQPQHF
TRBD2,NA,TRBV14,16,TRBJ2-1,TGTGCCAGCAGCCAAGTAACTAGCGGGTTGTACAATGAGCAGTTCTTC,CASSQVTSGLYNEQFF
TRBD2,NA,TRBV27,17,TRBJ2-7,TGTGCCAGCAGTTTTGGGCTAGCGGGAGCCGGCTCCTACGAGCAGTACTTC,CASSFGLAGAGSYEQYF
NA,NA,TRBV10-3,14,TRBJ1-2,TGTGCCATCAGTGGCCCGCCACAGGGTGAAGGCTACACCTTC,CAISGPPQGEGYTF
TRBD2,once,TRBV5-8,15,TRBJ2-1,TGTGCCAGCAGCTTCCGGACTAGCGGGGACAATGAGCAGTTCTTC,CASSFRTSGDNEQFF
TRBD2,few,TRBV5-1,17,TRBJ2-2,TGCGCCAGCAGCTTAGGGACTAGCGCTGCGAACACCGGGGAGCTGTTTTTT,CASSLGTSAANTGELFF
NA,NA,TRBV4-3,15,TRBJ2-3,TGCGCCAGCAGCCAAGGATGGGGCCAGGAAGATACGCAGTATTTT,CASSQGWGQEDTQYF
TRBD2,NA,TRBV7-3,20,TRBJ2-1,TGTGCCAGCAGCTTAAGAACTAGCGGCTTAGATCGCGGGTCCTACAATGAGCAGTTCTTC,CASSLRTSGLDRGSYNEQFF
NA,NA,TRBV28,15,TRBJ1-5,TGTGCCAGCAGTCTCGACAGAAGCCGCAATCAGCCCCAGCATTTT,CASSLDRSRNQPQHF
NA,NA,TRBV7-2,16,TRBJ2-1,TGTGCCAGCAGCCCCGGGAGCTCGAGCTCCTACAATGAGCAGTTCTTC,CASSPGSSSSYNEQFF
TRBD2,NA,TRBV5-1,15,TRBJ2-1,TGCGCCAGCAGCCCATCCGGGACTAAAAATAATGAGCAGTTCTTC,CASSPSGTKNNEQFF
NA,NA,TRBV19,12,TRBJ1-5,TGTGCCAGTAGTTTAATAGGCGGGCCCCAGCATTTT,CASSLIGGPQHF
NA,NA,TRBV4-1,13,TRBJ2-5,TGCGCCAGCAGCCTTCAGGACCAAGAGACCCAGTACTTC,CASSLQDQETQYF
TRBD1,NA,TRBV28,15,TRBJ1-2,TGTGCCAGCAGTTTAGGACAGGGGTCGGTTCGTGGCTACACCTTC,CASSLGQGSVRGYTF
NA,NA,TRBV7-9,13,TRBJ2-3,TGTGCCAGCAGCTTAGACGGGAGTCTCACGCAGTATTTT,CASSLDGSLTQYF
TRBD1,few,TRBV19,13,TRBJ1-2,TGTGCCAGTAGAGGACAGGGGGCCCATGGCTACACCTTC,CASRGQGAHGYTF
TRBD2,NA,TRBV19,14,TRBJ2-1,TGTGCCAGTAGAATAGCGGGAGAATGGAATGAGCAGTTCTTC,CASRIAGEWNEQFF
NA,NA,TRBV7-9,15,TRBJ1-3,TGTGCCGGACGGGACAACCAAAAAATAGGAAACACCATATATTTT,CAGRDNQKIGNTIYF
TRBD1,NA,TRBV27,17,TRBJ1-3,TGTGCCAGCCCCAACCCGGGACAGGGGGCAGGGGGAAACACCATATATTTT,CASPNPGQGAGGNTIYF
TRBD2,once,TRBV29-1,16,TRBJ2-7,TGCAGCGTTGAAGGGGATCTAGCGGGAGCCTCCTACGAGCAGTACTTC,CSVEGDLAGASYEQYF
TRBD1,NA,TRBV18,14,TRBJ1-2,TGTGCCAGCTCACCACCCGGGACAGCCTATGGCTACACCTTC,CASSPPGTAYGYTF
TRBD1,NA,TRBV28,14,TRBJ1-1,TGTGCCAGCAGTTTTTTGACAGGGGGCACTGAAGCTTTCTTT,CASSFLTGGTEAFF
TRBD1,NA,TRBV7-3,14,TRBJ1-1,TGTGCCAGCAGCCCCCGGACAGGGAGCACTGAAGCTTTCTTT,CASSPRTGSTEAFF
TRBD2,NA,TRBV19,15,TRBJ2-2,TGTGCCAGTAGATTAGCGGGCCAGAGCACCGGGGAGCTGTTTTTT,CASRLAGQSTGELFF
TRBD1,NA,TRBV6-1,15,TRBJ2-7,TGTGCCAGCAGTGAAGTAGGACAGGGGGTCTACGAGCAGTACTTC,CASSEVGQGVYEQYF
NA,NA,TRBV2,15,TRBJ2-5,TGTGCCAGCAGGGAACGGACAGGCCCCGGGGGGACCCAGTACTTC,CASRERTGPGGTQYF
NA,once,TRBV5-1,14,TRBJ1-3,TGCGCCAGCAGCTTGGCAGGGGTCGGAAACACCATATATTTT,CASSLAGVGNTIYF
TRBD2,NA,TRBV5-1,14,TRBJ2-5,TGCGCCAGCAGCCGAGTCGCGGGAGCTGGGACCCAGTACTTC,CASSRVAGAGTQYF
NA,few,TRBV28,18,TRBJ2-4,TGTGCCAGCAGTAGAACCGGGGCGCGAGGACTAAGGAGCACCTTTAAGTACTTC,CASSRTGARGLRSTFKYF
TRBD1,once,TRBV5-8,15,TRBJ2-3,TGTGCCAGCAGCTCGGGACAGGGGGACACAGATACGCAGTATTTT,CASSSGQGDTDTQYF
NA,NA,TRBV6-6,16,TRBJ2-7,TGTGCCAGCAGGGGGGAGGCAGGGGAGGGTCCCTACGAGCAGTACTTC,CASRGEAGEGPYEQYF
TRBD1,NA,TRBV5-1,14,TRBJ2-7,TGCGCCAGCAGGACGGGACAGGGGCCCTACGAGCAGTACTTC,CASRTGQGPYEQYF
NA,once,TRBV7-2,15,TRBJ1-5,TGTGCCAGCAGCCCGGATTCCGACAGTTATCAGCCCCAGCATTTT,CASSPDSDSYQPQHF
NA,NA,TRBV30,15,TRBJ2-3,TGTGCCTGGAGTAGAGGGATGGCAGGCACAGATACGCAGTATTTT,CAWSRGMAGTDTQYF
NA,NA,TRBV2,12,TRBJ2-3,TGTGCCAGCACCCTTTATGCAGATACGCAGTATTTT,CASTLYADTQYF
TRBD1,NA,TRBV5-1,15,TRBJ1-1,TGCGCCAGCAGTCAGACAGGGGGCGATTGGACTGAAGCTTTCTTT,CASSQTGGDWTEAFF
NA,NA,TRBV7-9,14,TRBJ2-7,TGTGCCAGCAGCCCTACAGGGAGCCCCTACGAGCAGTACTTC,CASSPTGSPYEQYF
NA,NA,TRBV28,17,TRBJ1-5,TGTGCCAGCAGTTTATGGACGGGAGCGACGCCGAATCAGCCCCAGCATTTT,CASSLWTGATPNQPQHF
TRBD1,NA,TRBV7-3,15,TRBJ2-2,TGTGCCAGCAGCGGAGGGACAGGGTTAACCGGGGAGCTGTTTTTT,CASSGGTGLTGELFF